The clone carrying this TCR beta chain was picked up a small number of times. Germline values: CDR1 MNHNS, CDR2 SASEGT. The CDR3 has 17 amino acids. The trim removed 4 bases at V and 4 bases at J, leaving 14 bases unmatched. The data were taken from a study of blood T cell repertoires in COVID-19. About the research overall: The samples span acute and convalescent COVID-19 from the United States, Italy and Spain. PBMCs, B-cell-depleted T cells, or T cells provided the cDNA or gDNA that made up the material.

As handled by the study authors: Nucleated cell counts were estimated from reference gene primer amplification. The repertoire was sequenced with immunoSEQ multiplex PCR; TCRdb's copy has only in-frame clones and lacks some. The V and J calls and clone size come from that table; D and trimming were worked out from the DNA. The table lists 45,000 to 55,000 clones, more than 75% of them singletons. Sample: peripheral blood. J is TRBJ1-2 and V is TRBV6-1; 8 nucleotides line up with TRBD1. The receptor was derived from a woman of 80 years or more with acute or convalescent COVID-19. CDR3 coding DNA: TGTGCCAGCAGTGCTGGGCACCGACAGGGGACTATCTATGGCTACACCTTC. Translating gives CASSAGHRQGTIYGYTF.